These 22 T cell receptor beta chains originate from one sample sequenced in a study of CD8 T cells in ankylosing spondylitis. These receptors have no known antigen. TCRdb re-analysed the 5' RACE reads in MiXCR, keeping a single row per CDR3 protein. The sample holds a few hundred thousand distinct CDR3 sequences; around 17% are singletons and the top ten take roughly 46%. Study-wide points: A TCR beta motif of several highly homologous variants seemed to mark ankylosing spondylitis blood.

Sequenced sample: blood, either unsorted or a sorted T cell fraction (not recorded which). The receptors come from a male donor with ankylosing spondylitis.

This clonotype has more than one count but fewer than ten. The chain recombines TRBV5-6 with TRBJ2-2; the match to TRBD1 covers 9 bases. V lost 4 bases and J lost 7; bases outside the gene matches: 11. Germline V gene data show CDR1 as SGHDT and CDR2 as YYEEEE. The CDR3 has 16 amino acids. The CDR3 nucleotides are TGTGCCAGCAGCCCTGACAGGGGGAAGTGGTTCGGGGAGCTGTTTTTT. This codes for CASSPDRGKWFGELFF. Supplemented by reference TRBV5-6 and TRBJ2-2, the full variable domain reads DAGVTQSPTHLIKTRGQQVTLRCSPKSGHDTVSWYQQALGQGPQFIFQYYEEEERQRGNFPDRFSGHQFPNYSSELNVNALLLGDSALYLCASSPDRGKWFGELFFGEGSRLTVL.

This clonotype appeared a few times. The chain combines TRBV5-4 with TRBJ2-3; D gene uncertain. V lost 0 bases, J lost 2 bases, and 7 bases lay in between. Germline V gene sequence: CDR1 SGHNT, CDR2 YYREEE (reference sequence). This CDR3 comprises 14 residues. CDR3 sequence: CASSLDQTTDTQYF. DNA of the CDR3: TGTGCCAGCAGCTTGGACCAAACCACAGATACGCAGTATTTT.

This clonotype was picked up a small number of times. The CDR3 nucleotides read TGTGCCAGCAGCTTAGGTGGAGCAGGCTACGAGCAGTACTTC. As protein: CASSLGGAGYEQYF. J is TRBJ2-7 and V is TRBV7-9, with D unresolved. The CDR3 loop spans 14 amino acids. CDR1 and CDR2 (germline): SEHNR, FQNEAQ (reference sequence). Trimming left V 1 base short and J 3 bases short, with 10 bases between.

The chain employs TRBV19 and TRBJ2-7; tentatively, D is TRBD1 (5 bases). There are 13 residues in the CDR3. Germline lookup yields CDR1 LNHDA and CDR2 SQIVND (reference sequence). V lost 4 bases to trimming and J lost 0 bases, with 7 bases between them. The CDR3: CASSKDISYEQYF. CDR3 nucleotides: TGTGCCAGTAGTAAGGACATCTCCTACGAGCAGTACTTC.

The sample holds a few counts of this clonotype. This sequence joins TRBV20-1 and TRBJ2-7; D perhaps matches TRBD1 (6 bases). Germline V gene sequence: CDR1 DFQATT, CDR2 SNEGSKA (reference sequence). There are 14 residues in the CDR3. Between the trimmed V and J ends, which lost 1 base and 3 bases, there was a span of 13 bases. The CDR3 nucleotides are TGCAGTGCTAGAGCGGGACAAGGATTCTACGAGCAGTACTTC. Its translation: CSARAGQGFYEQYF.

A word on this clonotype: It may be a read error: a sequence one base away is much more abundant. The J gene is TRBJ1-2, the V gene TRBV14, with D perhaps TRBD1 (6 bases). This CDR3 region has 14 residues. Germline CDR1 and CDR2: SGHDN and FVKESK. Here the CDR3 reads CATSQVGQLYGYTF. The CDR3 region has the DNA TGTGCCACCAGCCAAGTCGGACAGCTCTATGGCTACACCTTC.

The CDR3 sequence is CASSPRMGLMNTEAFF. DNA for the CDR3: TGTGCCAGCAGCCCTCGGATGGGACTCATGAACACTGAAGCTTTCTTT. This chain uses TRBV7-9 with TRBJ1-1, with D tentatively TRBD1 (5 bases). Germline V gene data show CDR1 as SEHNR and CDR2 as FQNEAQ (reference sequence). This CDR3 spans 16 amino acids. V was pared by 5 bases and J by 0 bases, with 16 bases between. Full variable domain (remainder filled in from reference TRBV7-9 and TRBJ1-1): DTGVSQNPRHKITKRGQNVTFRCDPISEHNRLYWYRQTLGQGPEFLTYFQNEAQLEKSRLLSDRFSAERPKGSFSTLEIQRTEQGDSAMYLCASSPRMGLMNTEAFFGQGTRLTVV.

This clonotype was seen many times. Here the CDR3 DNA reads TGTGCCAGCAGCGGGGTGGGTCCCTACAATGAGCAGTTCTTC. It translates to CASSGVGPYNEQFF. The chain is built from TRBV12-3 or TRBV12-4 and TRBJ2-1; possibly TRBD2 for D (5 bases). The V and J ends lost 6 bases and 2 bases respectively, with 11 bases between them. This CDR3 has 14 amino acids.

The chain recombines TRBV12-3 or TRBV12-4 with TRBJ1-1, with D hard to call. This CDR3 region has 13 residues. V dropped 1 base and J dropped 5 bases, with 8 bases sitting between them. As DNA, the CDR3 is TGTGCCAGCAGTTTAGGGCCGAGGACTGAAGCTTTCTTT. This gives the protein CASSLGPRTEAFF.

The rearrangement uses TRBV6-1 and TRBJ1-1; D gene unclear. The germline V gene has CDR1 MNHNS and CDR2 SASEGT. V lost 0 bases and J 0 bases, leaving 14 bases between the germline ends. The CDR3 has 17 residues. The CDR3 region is CASSEAVGAIMNTEAFF. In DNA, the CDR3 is TGTGCCAGCAGTGAAGCGGTGGGAGCCATCATGAACACTGAAGCTTTCTTT.

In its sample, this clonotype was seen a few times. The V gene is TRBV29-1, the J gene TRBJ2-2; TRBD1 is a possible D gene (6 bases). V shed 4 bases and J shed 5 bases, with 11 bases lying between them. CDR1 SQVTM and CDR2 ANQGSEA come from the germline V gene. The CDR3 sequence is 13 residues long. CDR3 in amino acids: CSVVAGVTGELFF. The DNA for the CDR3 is TGCAGCGTTGTGGCAGGGGTAACCGGGGAGCTGTTTTTT.

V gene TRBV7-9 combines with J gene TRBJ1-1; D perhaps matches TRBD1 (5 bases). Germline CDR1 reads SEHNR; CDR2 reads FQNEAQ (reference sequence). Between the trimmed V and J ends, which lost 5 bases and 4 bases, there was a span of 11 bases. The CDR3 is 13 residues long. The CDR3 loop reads CASSPAGATEAFF. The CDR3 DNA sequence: TGTGCCAGCAGCCCGGCCGGGGCCACTGAAGCTTTCTTT.

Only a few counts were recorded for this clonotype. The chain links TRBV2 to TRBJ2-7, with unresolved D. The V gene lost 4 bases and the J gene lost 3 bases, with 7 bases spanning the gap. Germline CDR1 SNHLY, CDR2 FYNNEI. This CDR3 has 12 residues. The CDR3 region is CASSARFYEQYF. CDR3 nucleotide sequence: TGTGCCAGCAGTGCCCGGTTCTACGAGCAGTACTTC. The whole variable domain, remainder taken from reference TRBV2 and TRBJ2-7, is EPEVTQTPSHQVTQMGQEVILRCVPISNHLYFYWYRQILGQKVEFLVSFYNNEISEKSEIFDDQFSVERPDGSNFTLKIRSTKLEDSAMYFCASSARFYEQYFGPGTRLTVT.

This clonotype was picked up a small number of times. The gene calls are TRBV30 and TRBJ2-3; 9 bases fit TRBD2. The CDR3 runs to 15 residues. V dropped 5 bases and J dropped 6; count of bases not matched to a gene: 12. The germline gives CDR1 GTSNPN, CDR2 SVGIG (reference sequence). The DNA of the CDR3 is TGTGCCTGGGATAAAGCGGGGGGCGGGATGGATACGCAGTATTTT. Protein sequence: CAWDKAGGGMDTQYF. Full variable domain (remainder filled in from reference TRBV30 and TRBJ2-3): SQTIHQWPATLVQPVGSPLSLECTVEGTSNPNLYWYRQAAGRGLQLLFYSVGIGQISSEVPQNLSASRPQDRQFILSSKKLLLSDSGFYLCAWDKAGGGMDTQYFGPGTRLTVL.

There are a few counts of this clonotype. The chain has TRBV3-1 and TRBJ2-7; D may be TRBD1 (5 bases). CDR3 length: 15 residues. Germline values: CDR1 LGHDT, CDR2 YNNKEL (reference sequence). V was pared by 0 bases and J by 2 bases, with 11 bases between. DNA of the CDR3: TGTGCCAGCAGCCAAGATCAAGGACAAGCCTACGAGCAGTACTTC. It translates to CASSQDQGQAYEQYF.

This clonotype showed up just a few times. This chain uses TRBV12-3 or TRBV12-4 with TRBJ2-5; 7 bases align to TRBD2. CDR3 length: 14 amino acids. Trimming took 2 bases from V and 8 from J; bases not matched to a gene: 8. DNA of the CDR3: TGTGCCAGCAGTTTATCAGCGGGGCTAGGAACCCAGTACTTC. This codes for CASSLSAGLGTQYF.

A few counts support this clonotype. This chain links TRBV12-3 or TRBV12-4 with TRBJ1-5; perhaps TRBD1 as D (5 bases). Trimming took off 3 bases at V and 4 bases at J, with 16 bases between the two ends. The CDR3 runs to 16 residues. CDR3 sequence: CASSFQGEGWNQPQHF. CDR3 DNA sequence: TGTGCCAGCAGTTTTCAAGGGGAAGGGTGGAATCAGCCCCAGCATTTT.

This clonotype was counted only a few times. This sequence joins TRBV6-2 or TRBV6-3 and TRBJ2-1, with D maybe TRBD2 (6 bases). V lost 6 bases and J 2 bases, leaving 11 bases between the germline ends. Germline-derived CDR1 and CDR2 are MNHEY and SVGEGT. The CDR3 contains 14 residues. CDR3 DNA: TGTGCCAGCAGGGGGGGAGTAGCCTACAATGAGCAGTTCTTC. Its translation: CASRGGVAYNEQFF.

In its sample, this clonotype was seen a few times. CDR3 sequence: CASEPRGYNEQFF. CDR3 nucleotide sequence: TGTGCCAGCGAACCTAGGGGGTACAATGAGCAGTTCTTC. The chain uses TRBV5-6 and TRBJ2-1; the D gene is possibly TRBD1 (6 bases). CDR1 and CDR2 (germline): SGHDT, YYEEEE. V lost 7 bases to trimming and J lost 4 bases, with 12 bases between them. The CDR3 extends over 13 amino acids.

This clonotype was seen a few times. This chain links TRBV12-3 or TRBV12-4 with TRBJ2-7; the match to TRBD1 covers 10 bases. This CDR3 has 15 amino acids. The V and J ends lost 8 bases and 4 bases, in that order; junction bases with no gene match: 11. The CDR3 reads CASAGTGVEKYEQYF. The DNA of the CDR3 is TGTGCCAGCGCCGGGACAGGGGTCGAAAAATACGAGCAGTACTTC.

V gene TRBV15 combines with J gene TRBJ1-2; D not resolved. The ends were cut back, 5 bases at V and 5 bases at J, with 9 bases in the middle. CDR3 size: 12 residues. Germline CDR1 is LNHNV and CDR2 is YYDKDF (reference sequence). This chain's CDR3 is CATSGVGYGYTF. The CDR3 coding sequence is TGTGCCACCAGCGGGGTTGGTTATGGCTACACCTTC.

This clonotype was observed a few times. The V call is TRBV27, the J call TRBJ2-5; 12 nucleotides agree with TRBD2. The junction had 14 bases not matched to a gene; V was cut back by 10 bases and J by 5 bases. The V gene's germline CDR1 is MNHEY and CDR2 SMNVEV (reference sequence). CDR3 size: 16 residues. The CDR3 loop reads CATASSLAGGLETQYF. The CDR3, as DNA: TGTGCCACTGCATCCTCCCTAGCGGGGGGGCTTGAGACCCAGTACTTC.